Shown below are 30 T cell receptor beta chains from a single sample sequenced in a study of blood T cells in healthy people across ages. A J-beta primer mix and a sample-barcoded 5' primer were used in a second PCR of about 7 to 12 cycles. MiXCR, applied by TCRdb to the 5' RACE reads, yields one record per CDR3 protein. The sample lists around 1,700,000 distinct CDR3 sequences, roughly 28% seen once, with 7% to 9% in the top ten. Sequencing was carried out using blood. All receptors derive from a woman in her 30s in good health.

This chain joins TRBV5-1 and TRBJ2-7; tentatively, D is TRBD2 (6 bases). V lost 3 bases, J lost 0 bases, and 10 bases lay in between. Germline V gene lookup returns CDR1 SGHRS and CDR2 YFSETQ. CDR3 length: 14 amino acids. The CDR3 loop is CASSSGDHSYEQYF. The CDR3 DNA is TGCGCCAGCAGCTCGGGGGACCACTCCTACGAGCAGTACTTC.

This clonotype was seen repeatedly, ten times or more. The chain links TRBV4-3 to TRBJ2-1; D gene uncertain. CDR3 size: 16 residues. The ends were cut back, 4 bases at V and 1 base at J, with 14 bases in the middle. Germline loops: CDR1 LGHNA, CDR2 YSLEER. The CDR3 coding sequence is TGCGCCAGCAGCCTACATGGGCGTTATTCCTACAATGAGCAGTTCTTC. Its translation: CASSLHGRYSYNEQFF.

Notes on this clonotype: A much larger clone lies a single base off, so this may be a read error. V gene TRBV3-1 combines with J gene TRBJ2-6; D is possibly TRBD1 or TRBD2 (5 bases each). The CDR3 has 19 residues. In germline, CDR1 is LGHDT, CDR2 YNNKEL (reference sequence). Here the CDR3 reads CASSQGSWDGSSGANVPTF. CDR3 bases: TGTGCCAGCAGCCAAGGTTCGTGGGACGGAAGCTCTGGGGCCAACGTCCCGACTTTC.

The V gene is TRBV9, the J gene TRBJ2-7; 10 bases align to TRBD2. Germline-derived CDR1 and CDR2 are SGDLS and YYNGEE. The junction had 6 bases not matched to a gene; V was cut back by 2 bases and J by 4 bases. This CDR3 has 15 amino acids. The CDR3 reads CASSVGSGGEYEQYF. The CDR3, as DNA: TGTGCCAGCAGCGTTGGAAGCGGGGGGGAATACGAGCAGTACTTC.

This clonotype appeared a few times. This chain connects TRBV9 to TRBJ2-3, with D tentatively TRBD1 (5 bases). Germline CDR1 is SGDLS and CDR2 is YYNGEE. V lost 4 bases and J lost 1, with 13 bases in between. This CDR3 has 15 amino acids. CDR3 in amino acids: CASSLQVSRTDTQYF. The CDR3 DNA follows: TGTGCCAGCAGCTTACAGGTTTCCCGCACAGATACGCAGTATTTT.

There are a few counts of this clonotype. A much bigger clone sits one base away, suggesting this may be a read error. V gene TRBV27 combines with J gene TRBJ2-7; D not certain. This CDR3 comprises 13 residues. The germline V gene encodes CDR1 MNHEY and CDR2 SMNVEV (reference sequence). V was clipped by 6 bases and J by 4 bases, with 13 bases between them. The DNA of the CDR3 is TGTGCCAGCAGGCCGATACTCAGTTACGAGCAGTACTTC. Amino acid sequence: CASRPILSYEQYF.

This clonotype was recorded at least ten times. V is TRBV3-1 and J is TRBJ2-1; D gene uncertain. Germline V CDR1 and CDR2: LGHDT, YNNKEL (reference sequence). This CDR3 has 12 amino acids. V was trimmed by 1 base and J by 8 bases, leaving 6 bases between them. This chain's CDR3 is CASSQGRDEQFF. In DNA form, the CDR3 reads TGTGCCAGCAGCCAAGGAAGGGATGAGCAGTTCTTC.

The chain uses TRBV7-9 and TRBJ1-2; the D is unclear. This CDR3 has 13 amino acids. In germline, CDR1 is SEHNR, CDR2 FQNEAQ (reference sequence). V lost 7 bases and J 2 bases, leaving 11 bases between the germline ends. The CDR3: CASTQEGNYGYTF. As DNA, the CDR3 is TGTGCCAGCACTCAGGAAGGGAACTATGGCTACACCTTC. The complete variable domain, with remaining parts taken from reference TRBV7-9 and TRBJ1-2, reads DTGVSQNPRHKITKRGQNVTFRCDPISEHNRLYWYRQTLGQGPEFLTYFQNEAQLEKSRLLSDRFSAERPKGSFSTLEIQRTEQGDSAMYLCASTQEGNYGYTFGSGTRLTVV.

The chain is built from TRBV20-1 and TRBJ2-3; D not certain. Between the trimmed V and J ends, which lost 8 bases and 2 bases, there was a span of 17 bases. The CDR3 length is 14 residues. Germline assignment: CDR1 DFQATT and CDR2 SNEGSKA (reference sequence). This chain's CDR3 is CSPGVPRDTDTQYF. The CDR3 DNA sequence: TGCAGTCCCGGAGTACCGAGAGACACAGATACGCAGTATTTT.

This clonotype was counted many times. The chain joins TRBV12-3 or TRBV12-4 to TRBJ2-4, with D maybe TRBD2 (6 bases). The CDR3 is 14 residues long. V lost 6 bases, J lost 11 bases, and 20 bases lay in between. This CDR3 reads CASSPGTRTGVQYF. For the CDR3, the DNA is TGTGCCAGCAGCCCCGGGACTCGGACCGGGGTTCAGTACTTC.

This clonotype was detected once. The chain recombines TRBV5-1 with TRBJ2-7; the D gene is possibly TRBD1 (6 bases). The DNA matches TRBJ2-5 better at its end, which makes the J call doubtful. The CDR3 sequence is 13 residues long. CDR1 and CDR2 (germline): SGHRS, YFSETQ. This chain's CDR3 is CASSWDIMETQYF. CDR3 DNA: TGCGCCAGCAGCTGGGACATTATGGAGACCCAGTACTTC.

The sample holds a few counts of this clonotype. The chain couples TRBV4-2 to TRBJ1-1; possibly TRBD1 for D (6 bases). The CDR3 runs 14 residues. V lost 2 bases and J 1 base, leaving 8 bases between the germline ends. In germline, CDR1 is LGHNA, CDR2 YNFKEQ. CDR3 in DNA: TGTGCCAGCAGCCAACCGACAGGGAACACTGAAGCTTTCTTT. Encoded protein: CASSQPTGNTEAFF.

The chain joins TRBV2 to TRBJ1-2, with D possibly matching TRBD1 (6 bases). Germline loops: CDR1 SNHLY, CDR2 FYNNEI. The CDR3 has 13 residues. V was clipped by 4 bases and J by 8 bases, with 14 bases between them. CDR3 protein: CASSGLQGRGYTF. In DNA form, the CDR3 reads TGTGCCAGCAGTGGGCTTCAGGGGAGAGGCTACACCTTC.

Comment on this clonotype: Relative to the germline gene, one junction end is altered; a read error may explain this. The rearrangement joins TRBV5-1 to TRBJ2-1, with a weak D call TRBD1 (6 bases). Germline V lookup: CDR1 SGHRS, CDR2 YFSETQ. The CDR3 covers 14 residues. The CDR3 protein is CAGSSGTLYNEQFF. The DNA for the CDR3 is TGCGCCGGCAGCTCCGGGACACTCTACAATGAGCAGTTCTTC.

There are a few counts of this clonotype. The V gene is TRBV5-1, the J gene TRBJ2-1; weak D call: TRBD2 (6 bases). The V and J ends lost 6 bases and 4 bases respectively, with 11 bases between them. The V gene's germline CDR1 is SGHRS and CDR2 YFSETQ. This CDR3 spans 13 amino acids. The CDR3 loop is CASNLAEYNEQFF. The DNA of the CDR3 is TGCGCCAGCAATTTAGCGGAGTACAATGAGCAGTTCTTC.

In its sample, this clonotype was seen a few times. The rearrangement joins TRBV18 to TRBJ1-1; 10 bases align to TRBD1. V lost 4 bases and J lost 5; bases outside the gene matches: 4. The CDR3 is 14 residues long. Per germline, CDR1 KGHSH and CDR2 LQKENI. CDR3 sequence (DNA): TGTGCCAGCTCACAGGACAGGGGGAAAACTGAAGCTTTCTTT. Residues: CASSQDRGKTEAFF.

This clonotype turned up a few times. The chain recombines TRBV3-1 with TRBJ2-1, with TRBD2 identical over 8 bases. This CDR3 contains 18 residues. Germline trimming cut 0 bases from V and 5 bases from J; bases unmatched to any gene: 12. Germline CDR1 is LGHDT and CDR2 is YNNKEL (reference sequence). This CDR3 reads CASSQERGLAGFDNEQFF. CDR3 sequence (DNA): TGTGCCAGCAGCCAAGAACGAGGGCTAGCGGGTTTTGACAATGAGCAGTTCTTC.

This chain connects TRBV7-2 to TRBJ1-2; 8 nucleotides align to TRBD1. The germline V gene has CDR1 SGHTA and CDR2 FQGNSA. The CDR3 has 15 amino acids. J lost 8 bases, V lost 5 bases, and 13 bases had no gene match. Here the CDR3 DNA reads TGTGCCAGCAGCCTCAATAACGGACAGGGAGGCGGCTACACCTTC. Translation: CASSLNNGQGGGYTF.

This clonotype was detected a few times. V is TRBV7-6 and J is TRBJ1-5; D is unclear. CDR1 SGHVS and CDR2 FNYEAQ come from the germline V gene. Deletions cut 4 bases from V and 9 bases from J, with 16 bases between. The CDR3 is made up of 14 amino acids. The CDR3 loop reads CASSSQSGRGPQHF. As DNA, the CDR3 is TGTGCCAGCAGCTCTCAATCGGGGAGAGGGCCCCAGCATTTT.

This clonotype was counted only a few times. This rearrangement joins TRBV4-2 to TRBJ1-2; perhaps TRBD1 as D (5 bases). The CDR3 runs 15 residues. The ends were cut back, 3 bases at V and 3 bases at J, with 14 bases in the middle. Germline values: CDR1 LGHNA, CDR2 YNFKEQ. The CDR3 sequence is CASSHGEGRDYGYTF. Here the CDR3 DNA reads TGTGCCAGCAGCCATGGTGAGGGCAGGGACTATGGCTACACCTTC.

This clonotype was observed at least ten times. The gene calls are TRBV4-3 and TRBJ1-2; D is unresolved. Germline CDR1 LGHNA, CDR2 YSLEER. The CDR3 totals 17 residues. V was clipped by 0 bases and J by 0 bases, with 14 bases between them. The CDR3 reads CASSQESQASSNYGYTF. DNA for the CDR3: TGCGCCAGCAGCCAAGAAAGCCAGGCCAGTTCTAACTATGGCTACACCTTC.

This sequence joins TRBV18 and TRBJ2-7, with 7 bases lining up with TRBD1. This CDR3 spans 14 amino acids. The junction had 3 bases not matched to a gene; V was cut back by 3 bases and J by 1 base. CDR1 is KGHSH and CDR2 is LQKENI in the germline V gene. As DNA, the CDR3 is TGTGCCAGCTCACCGCAGGGGGAATCCTACGAGCAGTACTTC. It specifies CASSPQGESYEQYF.

This clonotype was observed at least ten times. CDR3 sequence (DNA): TGCGCCAGCAGCTTGGGACAGGGGTCCACACATAAAGAGACCCAGTACTTC. Amino acids: CASSLGQGSTHKETQYF. V gene TRBV5-1 combines with J gene TRBJ2-5; the match to TRBD1 covers 8 bases. Germline lookup yields CDR1 SGHRS and CDR2 YFSETQ. V lost 0 bases to trimming and J lost 3 bases; unmatched junction nucleotides: 10. This CDR3 contains 17 residues.

The chain employs TRBV5-8 and TRBJ1-1; D remains ambiguous. V was pared by 10 bases and J by 4 bases, with 14 bases between. There are 12 residues in the CDR3. From germline, CDR1 is SGHTS and CDR2 YDEGEE. The CDR3 spells CAGMRWATEAFF. The DNA for the CDR3 is TGTGCCGGCATGCGATGGGCCACTGAAGCTTTCTTT.

This clonotype was seen only a few times. The rearrangement links TRBV20-1 to TRBJ2-1; 11 bases agree with TRBD1. CDR3 length: 15 residues. The germline V gene has CDR1 DFQATT and CDR2 SNEGSKA (reference sequence). Trimming at V came to 0 bases and at J to 8 bases, leaving 6 bases not matched to a gene. The CDR3 nucleotides read TGCAGTGCTAGAGATCTTGGACAGGGGGCATATGAGCAGTTCTTC. This translates into CSARDLGQGAYEQFF.

Points on this clonotype: A much bigger clone sits one base away, suggesting this may be a read error. Since the CDR3 does not end with the conserved phenylalanine or tryptophan, this likely comes from a read error. The chain has TRBV7-2 and TRBJ2-3; 8 nucleotides agree with TRBD1. With V trimmed by 0 bases and J by 4 bases, 6 bases remained unmatched. Per the germline V gene, CDR1 is SGHTA and CDR2 is FQGNSA. This CDR3 is built from 16 residues. CDR3 DNA sequence: TGTGCCAGCAGCTTAGCAGGGCCAGGGGGCGCAGATACGCAGTATTTG. This sequence encodes CASSLAGPGGADTQYL.

The chain joins TRBV6-2 or TRBV6-3 to TRBJ2-5, with D maybe TRBD2 (5 bases). The germline gives CDR1 MNHEY, CDR2 SVGEGT. The V end was cut by 5 bases, the J end by 3 bases, with 13 bases between. The CDR3 spans 14 residues. CDR3 region: CASSDGVTKETQYF. The CDR3 nucleotides are TGTGCCAGCAGTGACGGGGTAACAAAAGAGACCCAGTACTTC.

This clonotype was counted between two and nine times. The chain carries TRBV5-1 and TRBJ2-1; 11 bases match TRBD2. Trimming cost V 2 bases and J 5 bases; bases outside gene matches: 3. CDR1 is SGHRS, CDR2 YFSETQ, per germline. This CDR3 contains 15 residues. The CDR3 region has the DNA TGCGCCAGCAGCTTACTAGCGGGAGAAGACAATGAGCAGTTCTTC. It specifies CASSLLAGEDNEQFF. The complete variable domain, with remaining parts taken from reference TRBV5-1 and TRBJ2-1, reads KAGVTQTPRYLIKTRGQQVTLSCSPISGHRSVSWYQQTPGQGLQFLFEYFSETQRNKGNFPGRFSGRQFSNSRSEMNVSTLELGDSALYLCASSLLAGEDNEQFFGPGTRLTVL.

This clonotype was seen a few times. The J gene is TRBJ2-1, the V gene TRBV27; no reliable D call. CDR1 is MNHEY and CDR2 is SMNVEV in the germline V gene (reference sequence). The CDR3 is 15 amino acids. V lost 7 bases and J lost 7, with 20 bases in between. The CDR3 DNA follows: TGTGCCAGCACCCTAAGGGCTCCACTTCAAAATGAGCAGTTCTTC. Amino acids: CASTLRAPLQNEQFF.

This clonotype was detected only a few times. The chain is built from TRBV5-1 and TRBJ2-7; D gene uncertain. Per germline, CDR1 SGHRS and CDR2 YFSETQ. CDR3 size: 15 residues. V lost 0 bases to trimming and J lost 2 bases, with 12 bases between them. The CDR3 DNA reads as TGCGCCAGCAGCTTGGTAGAGACACCTACCTACGAGCAGTACTTC. It translates to CASSLVETPTYEQYF.